These 10 T cell receptor beta chains were sequenced from one sample in a study of type 1 regulatory T cells. TCRdb recomputed calls from the reads with MiXCR, one row per CDR3 protein. This sample yields around 62,000 distinct CDR3 sequences, of which around 68% are seen a single time; 7% to 9.5% belongs to the top ten. Antigens for these TCRs are unknown. The specimen was cultured T cells, either the whole culture or a sorted T cell fraction (not recorded which). The sample's subset: Tr1-enriched cell product generated in vitro against host alloantigens. Source of these receptors: a human donor in good health.

The rearrangement uses TRBV29-1 and TRBJ2-7; 9 nucleotides match TRBD2. The CDR3 covers 13 residues. Germline CDR1 and CDR2: SQVTM and ANQGSEA. Trimming cost V 4 bases and J 6 bases; bases outside gene matches: 7. This chain's CDR3 is CSVVLAGRPEQYF. As DNA, the CDR3 is TGCAGCGTTGTGCTAGCGGGGCGACCCGAGCAGTACTTC.

A few counts support this clonotype. The V gene is TRBV9, the J gene TRBJ2-3, with D tentatively TRBD2 (6 bases). Germline CDR1 is SGDLS and CDR2 is YYNGEE. The ends were cut back, 1 base at V and 3 bases at J, with 12 bases in the middle. The CDR3 totals 15 residues. In nucleotides, the CDR3 is TGTGCCAGCAGCGTACTCCCGGGGAGGACAGATACGCAGTATTTT. It encodes CASSVLPGRTDTQYF. Full variable domain (missing parts from reference TRBV9 and TRBJ2-3): DSGVTQTPKHLITATGQRVTLRCSPRSGDLSVYWYQQSLDQGLQFLIQYYNGEERAKGNILERFSAQQFPDLHSELNLSSLELGDSALYFCASSVLPGRTDTQYFGPGTRLTVL.

The chain recombines TRBV20-1 with TRBJ2-1; 8 nucleotides match TRBD2. Germline CDR1 reads DFQATT; CDR2 reads SNEGSKA (reference sequence). This CDR3 is built from 14 residues. V was pared by 3 bases and J by 3 bases, with 4 bases of the junction left unmatched. In DNA form, the CDR3 reads TGCAGTGCTAGGTGGCTAGCGGGCTACAATGAGCAGTTCTTC. Translation: CSARWLAGYNEQFF.

V and J are TRBV30 and TRBJ2-7; 9 nucleotides match TRBD2. Per germline, CDR1 GTSNPN and CDR2 SVGIG (reference sequence). The CDR3 is made up of 14 amino acids. Trimming at V came to 0 bases and at J to 6 bases, leaving 6 bases not matched to a gene. The CDR3 nucleotides are TGTGCCTGGAGTGTGACTAGCGGTTCGGTCGAGCAGTACTTC. Protein product: CAWSVTSGSVEQYF.

The genes are TRBV29-1 and TRBJ2-3, with 8 bases lining up with TRBD2. Germline V CDR1 and CDR2: SQVTM, ANQGSEA. Losses at the gene ends were 3 bases for V and 0 bases for J; bases not matched to a gene: 11. This CDR3 contains 17 residues. Written as DNA, the CDR3 is TGCAGCGTTGAGGGGACTAGTTCCTTCGCTAGCACAGATACGCAGTATTTT. Translating it yields CSVEGTSSFASTDTQYF.

The chain is built from TRBV29-1 and TRBJ2-7, with a possible D match to TRBD1 (7 bases). CDR1 and CDR2 (germline): SQVTM, ANQGSEA. CDR3 size: 12 residues. The V end was cut by 6 bases, the J end by 3 bases, with 12 bases between. The CDR3 sequence is CSVAQGGYEQYF. In DNA, the CDR3 is TGCAGCGTGGCCCAGGGGGGCTACGAGCAGTACTTC.

J is TRBJ2-5 and V is TRBV7-2; 8 bases map to TRBD1. This CDR3 comprises 15 residues. The J segment lost 5 bases and the V segment lost 1 base, leaving 6 bases of the junction unmatched. From germline, CDR1 is SGHTA and CDR2 FQGNSA. The DNA of the CDR3 is TGTGCCAGCAGCTTAGTTCTCAGGGGGCCTGAGACCCAGTACTTC. Translation gives CASSLVLRGPETQYF.

The gene calls are TRBV20-1 and TRBJ1-2, with D unresolved. The CDR3 runs to 13 residues. V lost 8 bases to trimming and J lost 1 base, with 14 bases between them. Germline values: CDR1 DFQATT, CDR2 SNEGSKA (reference sequence). CDR3 nucleotides: TGCAGTCCAAGCGCGGATTTTAACTATGGCTACACCTTC. Translation: CSPSADFNYGYTF.

This clonotype was picked up a small number of times. The genes are TRBV6-2 or TRBV6-3 and TRBJ2-1, with TRBD2 matching over 11 bases. CDR3 length equals 13 residues. V shed 6 bases and J 9 bases; nucleotides not matched to a gene: 4. Germline CDR1 and CDR2: MNHEY and SVGEGT. The CDR3: CASRELAGVEQFF. The CDR3 bases are TGTGCCAGCAGGGAACTAGCGGGAGTTGAGCAGTTCTTC.

This sequence joins TRBV3-1 and TRBJ2-7; 11 nucleotides match TRBD2. Germline V lookup: CDR1 LGHDT, CDR2 YNNKEL (reference sequence). The CDR3 is 16 residues long. Losses at the gene ends were 3 bases for V and 8 bases for J; bases not matched to a gene: 12. The CDR3 DNA is TGTGCCAGCAGCCAGAGATCGTCCACTAGCGGGAGTAAGCAGTACTTC. This gives the protein CASSQRSSTSGSKQYF.